One sample yielded the 3 T cell receptor beta chains listed below, sequenced in a study of blood T cell repertoires in COVID-19 (dated by TCRdb to about 2020). To prepare the library, the immunoSEQ multiplex PCR assay was applied. As stored in TCRdb, this immuneACCESS dataset retains in-frame rearrangements with V and J assigned. A fraction of the clones does not appear; measured against another copy, unresolved V genes explain less than half of the discrepancy, and the remainder lacks a known reason. The sample data list hundreds of thousands of clones, and roughly 86% of these were observed just once. The ten largest clones take up roughly 10% of the sample. Specimen: peripheral blood. The receptors come from a woman under 40 with COVID-19, enrolled during active disease.

The chain has TRBV4-1 and TRBJ1-1; maybe TRBD1 (6 bases). Trimming stripped 2 bases from V and 11 bases from J, with 18 bases between. Germline V gene sequence: CDR1 MGHRA, CDR2 YSYEKL. The length of the CDR3 is 14 residues. CDR3 region: CASSQTKGGAGAFF. CDR3 sequence (DNA): TGCGCCAGCAGCCAAACCAAAGGGGGGGCAGGGGCTTTCTTT.

The chain combines TRBV5-6 with TRBJ1-2; D perhaps matches TRBD1 (5 bases). The CDR3 runs 15 residues. Trimming shortened V by 2 bases and J by 6 bases, and 17 bases separated the two germline ends. Germline V gene data show CDR1 as SGHDT and CDR2 as YYEEEE. Here the CDR3 DNA reads TGTGCCAGCAGCTTCCGGCAGGGAGGGTACGATGGCTACACCTTC. Its translation is CASSFRQGGYDGYTF.

The chain has TRBV3-1 (or the pseudogene TRBV3-2) and TRBJ2-6; 7 bases fit TRBD2. This CDR3 has 19 residues. CDR1 is LGHDT and CDR2 is YNNKEL in the germline V gene (reference sequence). V lost 4 bases, J lost 0 bases, and 12 bases stayed unmatched. The CDR3 reads CASSRIPGLTPSGANVLTF. CDR3 nucleotide sequence: TGTGCCAGCAGCCGCATACCGGGACTAACGCCCTCTGGGGCCAACGTCCTGACTTTC.